The clone carrying this T cell receptor (beta chain) was picked up many times. The data belong to a study of regulatory T cells in long-lasting Graves disease. The length of the CDR3 is 15 residues. The J segment lost 5 bases and the V segment lost 5 bases, leaving 7 bases of the junction unmatched. Looked up from germline, CDR1 is LGHDT and CDR2 is YNNKEL (reference sequence). As to time point: newly diagnosed GD, antithyroid drugs for less than 3 months. RNA from PBMCs was the source of the TCR library. Researchers made TCR beta libraries by using iRepertoire HTBI primers and running Arm-PCR on CDR3 regions. TCRdb re-called the multiplex PCR reads with MiXCR, one entry per CDR3 protein. In the table there are a few hundred thousand distinct CDR3 sequences, 16% of which are singletons. These data are also associated with another study on T cells in Graves' hyperthyroidism and ophthalmopathy.

The TCR sequence derives from a woman aged 18-35 years with Graves disease. The rearrangement links TRBV3-1 to TRBJ2-2; TRBD2 agrees at 8 bases. The sequencing here drew on peripheral blood mononuclear cells (PBMCs), taken at new diagnosis, from a patient treated with antithyroid drugs. CDR3 DNA: TGTGCCAGCAGCGAAAGGACTAGCCGTACCGGGGAGCTGTTTTTT. Translated, it gives CASSERTSRTGELFF.